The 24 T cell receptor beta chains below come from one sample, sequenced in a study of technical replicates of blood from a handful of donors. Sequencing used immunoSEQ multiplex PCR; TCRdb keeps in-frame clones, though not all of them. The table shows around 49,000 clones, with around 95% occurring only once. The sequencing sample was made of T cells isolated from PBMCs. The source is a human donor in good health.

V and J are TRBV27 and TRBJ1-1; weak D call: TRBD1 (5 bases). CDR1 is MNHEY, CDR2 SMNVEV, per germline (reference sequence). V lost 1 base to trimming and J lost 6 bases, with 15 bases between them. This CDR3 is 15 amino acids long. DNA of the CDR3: TGTGCCAGCAGTTTATATCAGGGTGCAAGGGCTGAAGCTTTCTTT. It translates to CASSLYQGARAEAFF.

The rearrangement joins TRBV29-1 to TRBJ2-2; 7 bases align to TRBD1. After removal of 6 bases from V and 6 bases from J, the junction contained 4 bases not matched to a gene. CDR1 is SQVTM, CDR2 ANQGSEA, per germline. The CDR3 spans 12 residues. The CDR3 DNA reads TGCAGCGTGATGGACAGGCCCGGGGAGCTGTTTTTT. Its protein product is CSVMDRPGELFF.

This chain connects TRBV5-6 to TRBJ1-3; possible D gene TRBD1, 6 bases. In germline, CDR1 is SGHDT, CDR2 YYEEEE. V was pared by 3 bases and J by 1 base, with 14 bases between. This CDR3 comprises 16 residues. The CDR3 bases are TGTGCCAGCAGCTGGTTACAGGGTCGATCTGGAAACACCATATATTTT. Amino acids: CASSWLQGRSGNTIYF.

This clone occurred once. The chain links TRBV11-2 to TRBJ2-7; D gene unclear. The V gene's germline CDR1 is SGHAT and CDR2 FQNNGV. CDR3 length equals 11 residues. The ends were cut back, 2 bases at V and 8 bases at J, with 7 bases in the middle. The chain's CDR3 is CASSLFGQQYF. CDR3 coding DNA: TGTGCCAGCAGCTTATTTGGGCAGCAGTACTTC.

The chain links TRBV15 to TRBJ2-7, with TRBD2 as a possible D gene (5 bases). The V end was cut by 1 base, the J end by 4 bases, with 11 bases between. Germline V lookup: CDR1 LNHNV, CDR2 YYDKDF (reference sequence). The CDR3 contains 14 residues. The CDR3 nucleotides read TGTGCCACCAGCAGAGGAGGGAGTACTTACGAGCAGTACTTC. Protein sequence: CATSRGGSTYEQYF.

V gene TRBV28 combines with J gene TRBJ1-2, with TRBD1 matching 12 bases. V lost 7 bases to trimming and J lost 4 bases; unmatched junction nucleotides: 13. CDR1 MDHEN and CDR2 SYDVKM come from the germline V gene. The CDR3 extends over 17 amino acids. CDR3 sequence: CASMSPGQGAIVYGYTF. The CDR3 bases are TGTGCCAGCATGTCTCCGGGACAGGGGGCTATCGTCTATGGCTACACCTTC.

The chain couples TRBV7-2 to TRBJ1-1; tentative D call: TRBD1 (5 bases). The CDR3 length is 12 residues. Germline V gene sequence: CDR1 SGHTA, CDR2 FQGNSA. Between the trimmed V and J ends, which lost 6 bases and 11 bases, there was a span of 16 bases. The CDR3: CASRAGGTSAFF. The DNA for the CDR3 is TGTGCCAGCAGGGCTGGCGGGACTTCGGCTTTCTTT.

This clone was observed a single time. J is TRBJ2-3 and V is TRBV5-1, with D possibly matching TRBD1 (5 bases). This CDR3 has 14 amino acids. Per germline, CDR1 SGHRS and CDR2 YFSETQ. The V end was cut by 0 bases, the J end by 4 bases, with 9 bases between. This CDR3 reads CASSLEGWADTQYF. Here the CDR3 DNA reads TGCGCCAGCAGCTTGGAGGGGTGGGCAGATACGCAGTATTTT.

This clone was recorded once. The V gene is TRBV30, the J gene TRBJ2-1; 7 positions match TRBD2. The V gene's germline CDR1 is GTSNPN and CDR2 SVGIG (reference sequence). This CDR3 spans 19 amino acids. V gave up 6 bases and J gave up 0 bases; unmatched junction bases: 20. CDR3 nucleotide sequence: TGTGCCTGCTACCAACTCTCAACCGGGACTACTAGCTCCTACAATGAGCAGTTCTTC. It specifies CACYQLSTGTTSSYNEQFF.

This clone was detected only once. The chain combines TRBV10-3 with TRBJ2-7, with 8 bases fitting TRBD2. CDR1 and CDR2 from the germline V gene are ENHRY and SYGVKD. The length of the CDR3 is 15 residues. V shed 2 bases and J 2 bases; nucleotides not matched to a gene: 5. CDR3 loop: CAISEPAGDTYEQYF. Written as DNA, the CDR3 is TGTGCCATCAGTGAGCCAGCGGGGGACACCTACGAGCAGTACTTC.

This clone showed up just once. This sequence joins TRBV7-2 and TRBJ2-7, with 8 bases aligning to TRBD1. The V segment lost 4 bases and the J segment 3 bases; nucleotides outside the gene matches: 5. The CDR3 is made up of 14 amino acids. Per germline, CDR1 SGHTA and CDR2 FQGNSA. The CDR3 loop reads CASSSDRGRYEQYF. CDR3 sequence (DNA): TGTGCCAGCAGCTCCGACAGGGGTCGCTACGAGCAGTACTTC.

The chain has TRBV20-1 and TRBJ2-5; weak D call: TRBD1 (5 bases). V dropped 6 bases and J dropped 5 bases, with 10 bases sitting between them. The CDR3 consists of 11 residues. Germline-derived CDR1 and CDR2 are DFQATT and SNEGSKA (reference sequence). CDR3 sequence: CSADKGETQYF. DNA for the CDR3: TGCAGTGCAGATAAGGGGGAGACCCAGTACTTC.

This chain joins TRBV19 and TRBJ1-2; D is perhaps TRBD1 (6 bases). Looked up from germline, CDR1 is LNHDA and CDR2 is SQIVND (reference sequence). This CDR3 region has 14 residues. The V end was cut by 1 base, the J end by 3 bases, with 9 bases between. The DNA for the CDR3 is TGTGCCAGTAGTATAGGCACAGGGTACTATGGCTACACCTTC. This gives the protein CASSIGTGYYGYTF. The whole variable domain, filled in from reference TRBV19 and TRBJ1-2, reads DGGITQSPKYLFRKEGQNVTLSCEQNLNHDAMYWYRQDPGQGLRLIYYSQIVNDFQKGDIAEGYSVSREKKESFPLTVTSAQKNPTAFYLCASSIGTGYYGYTFGSGTRLTVV.

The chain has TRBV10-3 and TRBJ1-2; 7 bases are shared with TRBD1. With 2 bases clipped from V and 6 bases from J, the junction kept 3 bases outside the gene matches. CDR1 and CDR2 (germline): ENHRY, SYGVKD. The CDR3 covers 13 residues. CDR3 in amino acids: CAISETDRDGYTF. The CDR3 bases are TGTGCCATCAGTGAGACCGACAGGGATGGCTACACCTTC.

The CDR3, as DNA: TGCAGCGTCCTAGGGGCAGAGGAGGGCTACACCTTC. Translating it yields CSVLGAEEGYTF. This chain connects TRBV29-1 to TRBJ1-2, with a weak D call TRBD1 (5 bases). Trimming took off 6 bases at V and 8 bases at J, with 16 bases between the two ends. The CDR3 consists of 12 residues. CDR1 and CDR2 from the germline V gene are SQVTM and ANQGSEA.

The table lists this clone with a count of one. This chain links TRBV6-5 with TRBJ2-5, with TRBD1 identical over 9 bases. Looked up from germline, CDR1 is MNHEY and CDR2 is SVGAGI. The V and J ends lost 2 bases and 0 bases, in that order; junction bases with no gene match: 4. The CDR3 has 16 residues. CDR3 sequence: CASSYPRTGDQETQYF. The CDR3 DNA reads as TGTGCCAGCAGTTACCCCCGGACAGGGGACCAAGAGACCCAGTACTTC.

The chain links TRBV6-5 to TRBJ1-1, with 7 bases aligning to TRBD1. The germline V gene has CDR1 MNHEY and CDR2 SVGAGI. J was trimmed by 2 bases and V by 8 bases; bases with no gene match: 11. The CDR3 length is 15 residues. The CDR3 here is CASYAPTGINTEAFF. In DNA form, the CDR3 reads TGTGCCAGCTACGCACCGACAGGGATTAACACTGAAGCTTTCTTT.

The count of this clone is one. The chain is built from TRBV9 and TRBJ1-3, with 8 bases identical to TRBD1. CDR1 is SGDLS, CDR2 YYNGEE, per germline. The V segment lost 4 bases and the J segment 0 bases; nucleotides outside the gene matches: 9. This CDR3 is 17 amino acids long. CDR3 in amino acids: CASSLWTGRSSGNTIYF. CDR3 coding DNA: TGTGCCAGCAGCTTATGGACAGGGAGGTCCTCTGGAAACACCATATATTTT.

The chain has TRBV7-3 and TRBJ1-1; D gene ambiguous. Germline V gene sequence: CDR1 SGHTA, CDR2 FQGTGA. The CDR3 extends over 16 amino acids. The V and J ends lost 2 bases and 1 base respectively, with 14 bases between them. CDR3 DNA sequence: TGTGCCAGCAGCTTAGTACCGGTGAGGGAGAACACTGAAGCTTTCTTT. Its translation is CASSLVPVRENTEAFF.

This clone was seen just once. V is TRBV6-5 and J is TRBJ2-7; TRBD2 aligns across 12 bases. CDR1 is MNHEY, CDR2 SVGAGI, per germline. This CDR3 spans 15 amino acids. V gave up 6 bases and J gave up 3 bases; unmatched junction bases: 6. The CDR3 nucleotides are TGTGCCAGCAGGCATGGACTAGCGGGGATCTACGAGCAGTACTTC. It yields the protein CASRHGLAGIYEQYF.

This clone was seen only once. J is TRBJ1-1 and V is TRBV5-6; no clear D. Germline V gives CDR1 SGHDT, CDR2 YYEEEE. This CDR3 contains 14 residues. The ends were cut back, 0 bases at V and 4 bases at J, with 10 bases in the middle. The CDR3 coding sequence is TGTGCCAGCAGCTTGGAAGTTCGGGGCACTGAAGCTTTCTTT. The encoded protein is CASSLEVRGTEAFF.

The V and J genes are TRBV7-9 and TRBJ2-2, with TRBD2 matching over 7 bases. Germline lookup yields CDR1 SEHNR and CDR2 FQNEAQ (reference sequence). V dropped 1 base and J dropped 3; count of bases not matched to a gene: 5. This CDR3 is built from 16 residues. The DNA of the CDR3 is TGTGCCAGCAGCTTAGAAGTGGGGAGGGACACCGGGGAGCTGTTTTTT. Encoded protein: CASSLEVGRDTGELFF.

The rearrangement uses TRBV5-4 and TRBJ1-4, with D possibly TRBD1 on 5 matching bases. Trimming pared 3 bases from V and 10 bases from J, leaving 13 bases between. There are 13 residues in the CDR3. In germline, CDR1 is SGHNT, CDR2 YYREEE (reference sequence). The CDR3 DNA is TGTGCCAGCAGCTCGGGCGAAAGGGGAAAACTGTTTTTT. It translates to CASSSGERGKLFF. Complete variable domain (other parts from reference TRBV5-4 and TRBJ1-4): ETGVTQSPTHLIKTRGQQVTLRCSSQSGHNTVSWYQQALGQGPQFIFQYYREEENGRGNFPPRFSGLQFPNYSSELNVNALELDDSALYLCASSSGERGKLFFGSGTQLSVL.

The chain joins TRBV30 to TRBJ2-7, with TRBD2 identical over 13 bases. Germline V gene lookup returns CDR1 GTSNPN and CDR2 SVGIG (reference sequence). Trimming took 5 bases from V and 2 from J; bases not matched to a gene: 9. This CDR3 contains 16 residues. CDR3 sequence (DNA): TGTGCCTGGGGCGGGACTAGCGGGACTCGGGCCTACGAGCAGTACTTC. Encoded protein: CAWGGTSGTRAYEQYF.